The clone carrying this TCR beta chain appeared once. Its antigen is still unknown. This record belongs to a study of siplizumab effects on memory and regulatory T cells. The study, taken as a whole, reports: Where siplizumab was present, mappable alloreactive CD4+ clones averaged around 70% Treg-derived, compared with more than 25% in controls. Whether the proliferating Tregs (from siplizumab cultures) were suppressive was not confirmed. Siplizumab, the agent tested, significantly reduced alloreactive sequences traceable to unstimulated CD4+ memory cells.

CDR3 length equals 16 residues. V lost 4 bases to trimming and J lost 0 bases, with 12 bases between them. Germline V gene data show CDR1 as SGHTA and CDR2 as FQGNSA. Assaying covered about 10^5 TCR templates per sample. Measured with immunoSEQ multiplex PCR; TCRdb has only the in-frame clones, and not every one. Of roughly 26,000 clones listed, 70% to 85% are singletons. The chain is built from TRBV7-2 and TRBJ2-2; D is unresolved. This receptor was identified in a human donor in good health. The specimen was memory CD4+ T cells sorted from blood. In nucleotides, the CDR3 is TGTGCCAGCAGCTCCCGGGCACAACCGAACACCGGGGAGCTGTTTTTT. This sequence encodes CASSSRAQPNTGELFF. The full variable domain, its missing parts supplied by reference TRBV7-2 and TRBJ2-2, is GAGVSQSPSNKVTEKGKDVELRCDPISGHTALYWYRQSLGQGLEFLIYFQGNSAPDKSGLPSDRFSAERTGGSVSTLTIQRTQQEDSAVYLCASSSRAQPNTGELFFGEGSRLTVL.